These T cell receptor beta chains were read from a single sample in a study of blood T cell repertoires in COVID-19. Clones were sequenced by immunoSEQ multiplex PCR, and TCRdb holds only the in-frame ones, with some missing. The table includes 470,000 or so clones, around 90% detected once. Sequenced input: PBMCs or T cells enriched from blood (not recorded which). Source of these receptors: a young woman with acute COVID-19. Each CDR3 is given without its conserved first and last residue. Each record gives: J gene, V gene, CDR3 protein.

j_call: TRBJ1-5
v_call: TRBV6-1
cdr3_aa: ASSEAHRGGQPQH

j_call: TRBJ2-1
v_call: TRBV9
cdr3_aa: ASTVGAGGYNEQF

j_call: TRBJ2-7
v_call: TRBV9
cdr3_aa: ASSAYGTVGAYEQY

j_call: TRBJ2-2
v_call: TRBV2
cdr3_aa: ASTREAATGELF

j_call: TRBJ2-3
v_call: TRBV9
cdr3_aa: ASSNEPGGFTDTQY

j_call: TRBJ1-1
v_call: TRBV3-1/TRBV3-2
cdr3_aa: ASSLQTTSEAF

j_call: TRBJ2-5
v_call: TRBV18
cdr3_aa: ASSPPLEQETQY

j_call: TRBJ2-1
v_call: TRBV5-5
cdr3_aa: ASSFEGLNNEQF

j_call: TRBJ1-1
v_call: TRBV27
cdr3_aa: ASSLGGEAF

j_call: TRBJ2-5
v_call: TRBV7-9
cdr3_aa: ASSSSGGETQY

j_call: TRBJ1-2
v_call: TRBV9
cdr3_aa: ASSVRAGGNGYT